The 28 T cell receptor beta chains presented below share a single source sample, sequenced in a study of tumor-infiltrating lymphocytes in primary liver carcinoma. A primer in the constant region served to generate TCR beta cDNA from about 470 ng of total RNA. Library construction for TCR beta comprised three nested multiplex PCR rounds performed with slightly modified ARM-PCR. Use of TRBV1-TRBV30 forward primers with a C-beta reverse primer characterized the first two PCR rounds, which lasted 10 cycles each. Using its own MiXCR run on the multiplex PCR reads, TCRdb lists one record per CDR3 protein. Of around 80,000 distinct CDR3 sequences detected, about three quarters appear once; the ten largest clones hold 19%. Co-extraction of both nucleic acids (RNA and DNA) used about 17-31 mg of unsorted bulk tissue. Sequenced material: liver tumor tissue from sampling region 1. Subset: tumor region T1, superior pole. The receptors were gathered from a man in his forties with primary liver carcinoma and hepatitis B virus infection.

This clonotype was recorded only once. One end of the junction fails to match germline, which may point to a read error. CDR3 amino acids: CISSIARSYTGELFF. The CDR3 DNA is TGTATCAGCAGCATCGCTAGGAGTTACACCGGGGAACTGTTTTTT. J is TRBJ2-2 and V is TRBV11-2, with a weak D call TRBD2 (5 bases). The CDR3 extends over 15 amino acids. Germline loops: CDR1 SGHAT, CDR2 FQNNGV. The variable domain in full, completed from reference TRBV11-2 and TRBJ2-2, reads EAGVAQSPRYKIIEKRQSVAFWCNPISGHATLYWYQQILGQGPKLLIQFQNNGVVDDSQLPKDRFSAERLKGVDSTLKIQPAKLEDSAVYLCISSIARSYTGELFFGEGSRLTVL.

A remark on this clonotype: A read error may account for a junction end that differs from germline. The rearrangement joins TRBV10-1 to TRBJ2-3; no firm D call. The CDR3 runs to 11 residues. Germline values: CDR1 WNHNN, CDR2 SYGVQD (reference sequence). The CDR3 nucleotides read TGCGCCACCAGTGGTGGGGATATGCAGTATTTT. This translates into CATSGGDMQYF.

This clonotype was detected ten times or more. The rearrangement joins TRBV6-5 to TRBJ2-7; D unresolved. The CDR3 has 15 amino acids. Germline values: CDR1 MNHEY, CDR2 SVGAGI. V lost 6 bases and J lost 0, with 15 bases in between. The CDR3 DNA sequence: TGTGCCAGCAGGGGTGGCTCCCCTCCCTCCTACGAGCAGTACTTC. This translates into CASRGGSPPSYEQYF.

This clonotype was detected once. V usage is TRBV21-1 and J usage is TRBJ2-1; TRBD2 is taken as the D call from the table, unchecked against the DNA. TRBV21-1 is shown as a pseudogene. CDR3 size: 15 residues. CDR3 region: CASSRGAGGSNGQFF. The DNA for the CDR3 is TGTGCCAGCAGCAGAGGGGCGGGAGGTAGCAATGGGCAGTTCTTC.

Many counts were recorded for this clonotype. The chain carries TRBV29-1 and TRBJ2-1; 7 bases agree with TRBD1. The length of the CDR3 is 17 residues. The germline V gene encodes CDR1 SQVTM and CDR2 ANQGSEA. V was pared by 7 bases and J by 2 bases, with 17 bases of the junction left unmatched. CDR3 in DNA: TGCAGCGCAAGACAGGGTTGGGCTAAGGGCGCCTACAATGAGCAGTTCTTC. Amino acid sequence: CSARQGWAKGAYNEQFF.

About this clonotype: At one boundary the junction diverges from the germline segment, which might be a read error. The V call is TRBV29-1, the J call TRBJ2-1; 11 bases line up with TRBD1. The CDR3 runs 13 residues. CDR1 and CDR2 from the germline V gene are SQVTM and ANQGSEA. The CDR3 DNA sequence: TGCAGCGTTGGGACAGGGGGCTACAACGAGCAGCTCTTC. Protein: CSVGTGGYNEQLF.

As concerns this clonotype: No conserved phenylalanine or tryptophan ends this CDR3, so it is likely a read error. The chain combines TRBV28 with TRBJ2-7, with 9 nucleotides matching TRBD1. The CDR3 is 18 residues long. With V trimmed by 3 bases and J by 2 bases, 14 bases remained unmatched. Germline loops: CDR1 MDHEN, CDR2 SYDVKM. The CDR3, as DNA: TGTGCCAGCAGTTTGGGTCCAGGGACAGGGCTAGGGACCTACGAGCAGTACTTA. Its protein is CASSLGPGTGLGTYEQYL.

As to this clonotype: No conserved phenylalanine or tryptophan is present at the end of the CDR3, so a read error is the likely explanation. The rearrangement joins TRBV6-1 to TRBJ2-7; unclear D gene. The germline gives CDR1 MNHNS, CDR2 SASEGT. This CDR3 is 13 amino acids long. Between the trimmed V and J ends, which lost 1 base and 1 base, there was a span of 5 bases. CDR3 amino acids: CASSEEPSYEQYS. CDR3 nucleotides: TGTGCCAGCAGTGAAGAACCATCCTACGAGCAGTACTCC.

This clonotype was counted at least ten times. The rearrangement joins TRBV7-8 to TRBJ2-7, with a tentative D call TRBD1 (6 bases). The CDR3 length is 14 residues. Trimming cost V 4 bases and J 5 bases, with 15 bases left between them. Germline-derived CDR1 and CDR2 are SGHVS and FQNEAQ. CDR3: CASSSDRLGNEQYF. For the CDR3, the DNA is TGTGCCAGCAGCTCCGACAGGTTGGGCAACGAGCAGTACTTC.

The chain carries TRBV29-1 and TRBJ2-7; 14 nucleotides line up with TRBD2. The trim removed 7 bases at V and 3 bases at J, leaving 17 bases unmatched. Germline loops: CDR1 SQVTM, CDR2 ANQGSEA. The CDR3 is 18 residues long. The CDR3 region has the DNA TGCAGCGGTGGCTATGGGACTAGCGGGAGAGGGTGTGGCTACGAGCAGTACTTC. Its translation is CSGGYGTSGRGCGYEQYF.

The chain uses TRBV24-1 and TRBJ2-3, with 9 bases identical to TRBD2. After removal of 12 bases from V and 2 bases from J, the junction contained 14 bases not matched to a gene. The CDR3 sequence is 16 residues long. Germline lookup yields CDR1 KGHDR and CDR2 SFDVKD. CDR3 residues: CAASDRLAANTDTQYF. CDR3 sequence (DNA): TGTGCCGCAAGTGATCGACTAGCGGCAAACACAGATACGCAGTATTTT.

As for this clonotype: At one of its ends the junction is not consistent with the germline gene, which may arise from a read error. The chain has TRBV11-2 and TRBJ2-3; 7 bases line up with TRBD1. Germline V gene sequence: CDR1 SGHAT, CDR2 FQNNGV. The CDR3 consists of 17 residues. CDR3 coding DNA: TGTGCCAGCAGCTTGGATCTTGGGACAGTGGCAAGCGATACGCTGTATTTT. Its protein is CASSLDLGTVASDTLYF.

This rearrangement joins TRBV11-1 to TRBJ2-2; tentatively, D is TRBD2 (6 bases). CDR1 is SGHAT and CDR2 is FQDESV in the germline V gene (reference sequence). CDR3 length equals 13 residues. The CDR3 here is CVGSLLAGRELFF. For the CDR3, the DNA is TGTGTCGGCAGCTTACTAGCCGGCAGGGAGCTGTTTTTT.

A remark on this clonotype: Without the conserved terminal phenylalanine or tryptophan, this CDR3 likely stems from a read error. The chain combines TRBV11-2 with TRBJ2-5, with TRBD2 as a possible D gene (5 bases). The germline V gene has CDR1 SGHAT and CDR2 FQNNGV. The CDR3 spans 13 residues. CDR3 DNA: TGTGCCAGTAGCTTTAGCGTCGGAGGGACCCAGTACCTC. It is translated as CASSFSVGGTQYL.

In the case of this clonotype: At one end the junction does not follow the germline gene, possibly because of a read error. The chain has TRBV12-3 or TRBV12-4 and TRBJ2-1; 10 nucleotides match TRBD2. This CDR3 region has 13 residues. The CDR3 sequence is CASSSLLAGVSLF. CDR3 bases: TGTGCCAGCAGTTCCCTCCTAGCGGGAGTTTCGTTATTC.

As regards this clonotype: A clone one base away is much larger, so this may be a read error. The chain combines TRBV29-1 with TRBJ2-3; TRBD2 agrees at 10 bases. Per the germline V gene, CDR1 is SQVTM and CDR2 is ANQGSEA. This CDR3 comprises 14 residues. The V and J ends lost 5 bases and 6 bases, in that order; junction bases with no gene match: 8. This CDR3 is CSVFKREGWDTQYF. CDR3 coding DNA: TGCAGCGTTTTTAAGCGGGAGGGCTGGGATACGCAGTATTTT.

This clonotype has more than one count but fewer than ten. The DNA for the CDR3 is TGTGCCGGGACCCAAGGACTCGACAATGTGCTGTTCTTC. It is translated as CAGTQGLDNVLFF. The genes are TRBV6-2 or TRBV6-3 and TRBJ2-1, with D possibly being TRBD1 or TRBD2 (5 bases each). V lost 11 bases and J 15 bases, leaving 26 bases between the germline ends. CDR3 length equals 13 residues. Germline lookup yields CDR1 MNHEY and CDR2 SVGEGT.

Of note for this clonotype: At one end, the junction sequence differs from germline, possibly due to a read error. The gene calls are TRBV4-1 and TRBJ2-2, with 9 positions matching TRBD2. The germline V gene has CDR1 MGHRA and CDR2 YSYEKL. This CDR3 contains 15 residues. The CDR3 region is CASSQSSGNAGELLF. Written as DNA, the CDR3 is TGCGCCAGCAGCCAATCTAGCGGGAACGCCGGGGAGCTGTTATTT.

This rearrangement joins TRBV6-5 to TRBJ2-7; D uncertain. CDR1 is MNHEY and CDR2 is SVGAGI in the germline V gene. The CDR3 extends over 14 amino acids. CDR3 protein: CVNSPSGRVNEQYF. The CDR3 bases are TGTGTCAACAGTCCCTCTGGTCGTGTTAACGAGCAGTACTTC.

The V call is TRBV28, the J call TRBJ2-5, with D tentatively TRBD1 or TRBD2 (5 bases each). The CDR3 contains 13 residues. CDR1 is MDHEN, CDR2 SYDVKM, per germline. Trimming removed 7 bases at V and 5 bases at J, with 14 bases between. CDR3 sequence reads: CASTFGAQETQYF. The CDR3 bases are TGTGCCAGCACTTTCGGGGCACAGGAGACCCAGTACTTC.

The chain links TRBV29-1 to TRBJ1-1; 11 bases line up with TRBD1. Germline V gives CDR1 SQVTM, CDR2 ANQGSEA. The CDR3 is 13 amino acids. The CDR3 coding sequence is TGCAACACTGGGACAGGGGGTGGCACTGAAGCTTTCTTT. It translates to CNTGTGGGTEAFF.

In the case of this clonotype: It is likely a read error, because the conserved phenylalanine at the end of the CDR3 is missing. No DNA is shown, since the ends of the CDR3 on it are uncertain; the CDR3 is the one TCRdb lists. The rearrangement links TRBV6-1 to TRBJ2-1; the table's D call, TRBD2, was not checked against the DNA. Per germline, CDR1 MNHNS and CDR2 SASEGT. The CDR3 totals 13 residues, both ends included. The CDR3 is CASSERGREGSFS.

About this clonotype itself: The conserved phenylalanine or tryptophan normally closing the CDR3 is absent here, so this likely arose from a read error. V is TRBV11-2 and J is TRBJ2-1; TRBD2 aligns across 9 bases. This CDR3 is built from 16 residues. Germline CDR1 and CDR2: SGHAT and FQNNGV. The CDR3 is CVSSSHPSGRIYEQFL. The CDR3 bases are TGTGTCAGCAGCTCGCACCCCAGCGGGAGGATCTATGAGCAGTTCCTC.

As for this clonotype: At one boundary the junction diverges from the germline segment, which might be a read error. This rearrangement joins TRBV11-2 to TRBJ1-1; 7 bases align to TRBD1. The V gene's germline CDR1 is SGHAT and CDR2 FQNNGV. The CDR3 spans 16 residues. CDR3 amino acids: CVSSFHLDRRVAEAFF. The CDR3 DNA sequence: TGTGTCAGCAGCTTCCATTTGGACAGGAGAGTCGCTGAAGCTTTCTTT.

A note on this clonotype: The conserved phenylalanine or tryptophan is not found at the CDR3 terminus, so this likely reflects a read error. CDR3 nucleotides: TGCAGCGTCGACAGGGTGGTAAACACTGAAGCTTTCTCT. It encodes CSVDRVVNTEAFS. V and J are TRBV29-1 and TRBJ1-1, with 7 bases aligning to TRBD1. V was pared by 6 bases and J by 2 bases, with 6 bases of the junction left unmatched. The CDR3 runs 13 residues. Germline CDR1 reads SQVTM; CDR2 reads ANQGSEA.

This clonotype was seen ten or more times. The chain recombines TRBV28 with TRBJ1-5, with no clear D. The germline V gene has CDR1 MDHEN and CDR2 SYDVKM. Deletions cut 6 bases from V and 4 bases from J, with 10 bases between. There are 13 residues in the CDR3. CDR3 sequence: CASSTSTNQPQHF. As DNA, the CDR3 is TGTGCCAGCAGCACCAGTACAAATCAGCCCCAGCATTTT.

Comments on this clonotype: This CDR3 is missing its conserved last phenylalanine or tryptophan, likely due to a read error. The DNA is omitted, as the CDR3 cannot be located on it reliably, and the CDR3 follows TCRdb's listing. The chain employs TRBV11-2 and TRBJ1-1; no check of the table's D call, TRBD1, against the DNA was made. The CDR3 numbers 16 amino acids, ends counted. Germline V lookup: CDR1 SGHAT, CDR2 FQNNGV. The chain's CDR3 is CTSSRTILGQDTETFL.

This clonotype was detected a few times. This clone may be a read error of a much larger clone one base away. The genes are TRBV12-5 and TRBJ1-1; D is undetermined. The CDR3 totals 12 residues. CDR1 and CDR2 from the germline V gene are LGHNT and FRNRAP. CDR3 bases: TGTGCTGGTGGTTTGGAAGGGTCACCACCTACCTTT. Encoded protein: CAGGLEGSPPTF. Filled out from reference TRBV12-5 and TRBJ1-1, the complete variable domain reads DARVTQTPRHKVTEMGQEVTMRCQPILGHNTVFWYRQTMMQGLELLAYFRNRAPLDDSGMPKDRFSAEMPDATLATLKIQPSEPRDSAVYFCAGGLEGSPPTFGQGTRLTVV.